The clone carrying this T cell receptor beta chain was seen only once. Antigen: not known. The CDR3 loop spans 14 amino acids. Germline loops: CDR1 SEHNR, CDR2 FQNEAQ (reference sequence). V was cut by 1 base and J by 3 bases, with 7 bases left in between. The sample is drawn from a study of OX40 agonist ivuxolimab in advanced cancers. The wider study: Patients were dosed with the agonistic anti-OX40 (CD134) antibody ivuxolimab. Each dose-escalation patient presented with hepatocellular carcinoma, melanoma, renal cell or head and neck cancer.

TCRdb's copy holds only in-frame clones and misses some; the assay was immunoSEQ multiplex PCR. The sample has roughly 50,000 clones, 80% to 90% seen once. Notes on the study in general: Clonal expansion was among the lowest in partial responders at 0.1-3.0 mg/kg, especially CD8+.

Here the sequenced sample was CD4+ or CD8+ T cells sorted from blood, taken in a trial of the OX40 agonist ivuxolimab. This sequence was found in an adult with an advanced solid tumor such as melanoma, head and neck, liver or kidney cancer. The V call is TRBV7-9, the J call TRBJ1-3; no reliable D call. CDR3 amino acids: CASSLVGGGNTIYF. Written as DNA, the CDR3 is TGTGCCAGCAGCTTAGTGGGCGGTGGAAACACCATATATTTT.